Each of the 16 T cell receptor beta chains below was sequenced from the same sample in a study of blood T cell repertoires in COVID-19. This table comes from immunoSEQ multiplex PCR, and its TCRdb copy is limited to in-frame clones, with some not included. The table has approximately 230,000 clones, roughly 90% seen once; the top ten hold about 2.2%. The sample comprised peripheral blood. The receptors come from a man aged 30-40 years who had recovered from COVID-19.

The chain combines TRBV18 with TRBJ1-2, with D maybe TRBD1 (5 bases). Germline loops: CDR1 KGHSH, CDR2 LQKENI. Trimming removed 2 bases at V and 7 bases at J, with 17 bases between. The CDR3 is made up of 15 amino acids. CDR3 loop: CASSPEEWSGVGYTF. DNA of the CDR3: TGTGCCAGCTCACCAGAGGAGTGGTCGGGGGTTGGCTACACCTTC.

The chain recombines TRBV19 with TRBJ1-5; 8 nucleotides line up with TRBD1. J lost 6 bases, V lost 1 base, and 11 bases had no gene match. This CDR3 spans 17 amino acids. In germline, CDR1 is LNHDA, CDR2 SQIVND (reference sequence). CDR3 loop: CASSIGQGAAMGQPQHF. The CDR3 DNA reads TGTGCCAGTAGTATAGGGCAGGGGGCGGCAATGGGTCAGCCCCAGCATTTT.

The V gene is TRBV10-2, the J gene TRBJ2-7; perhaps TRBD2 as D (7 bases). The CDR3 totals 13 residues. V lost 3 bases and J lost 6, with 12 bases in between. Germline V lookup: CDR1 WSHSY, CDR2 SAAADI. The CDR3 DNA follows: TGCGCCAGCAGTGAAGGGGGGGCTCTCGAGCAGTACTTC. Translated: CASSEGGALEQYF.

V usage is TRBV19 and J usage is TRBJ2-2; D unclear. V lost 7 bases to trimming and J lost 5 bases, with 8 bases between them. The CDR3 spans 12 residues. CDR1 and CDR2 (germline): LNHDA, SQIVND (reference sequence). The CDR3 DNA is TGTGCCAGTACCTATTTTACCGGGGAGCTGTTTTTT. Protein sequence: CASTYFTGELFF.

The CDR3 DNA reads TGTGCCAGCACCCCAACAGGGGTGAACACTGAAGCTTTCTTT. Protein sequence: CASTPTGVNTEAFF. This rearrangement joins TRBV6-4 to TRBJ1-1, with 7 bases matching TRBD1. The CDR3 is 14 residues long. Germline trimming cut 7 bases from V and 0 bases from J; bases unmatched to any gene: 5. The germline V gene encodes CDR1 MRHNA and CDR2 SNTAGT.

The chain uses TRBV2 and TRBJ1-5; no clear D. The CDR3 covers 14 residues. The V end lost 6 bases, the J end lost 1 base, and 10 bases lay between the germline ends. From germline, CDR1 is SNHLY and CDR2 FYNNEI. The DNA for the CDR3 is TGTGCCAGCAGCCTTGACTCGAGCAATCAGCCCCAGCATTTT. As protein: CASSLDSSNQPQHF.

The chain is built from TRBV10-1 and TRBJ2-7; D perhaps matches TRBD1 (6 bases). The germline V gene encodes CDR1 WNHNN and CDR2 SYGVQD (reference sequence). The CDR3 extends over 14 amino acids. V was shortened by 6 bases and J by 5 bases, with 17 bases between the two germline ends. Here the CDR3 DNA reads TGCGCCAGCAGCGCCGGCACAGGGTCCCACGAGCAGTACTTC. Its protein product is CASSAGTGSHEQYF.

V gene TRBV6-5 combines with J gene TRBJ2-1; TRBD2 matches at 11 bases. Losses at the gene ends were 6 bases for V and 2 bases for J; bases not matched to a gene: 3. This CDR3 is built from 15 residues. Germline CDR1 reads MNHEY; CDR2 reads SVGAGI. This CDR3 reads CASSQTSGAYNEQFF. Here the CDR3 DNA reads TGTGCCAGCAGCCAGACTAGCGGGGCCTACAATGAGCAGTTCTTC.

The V gene is TRBV29-1, the J gene TRBJ1-2, with D hard to call. Germline V lookup: CDR1 SQVTM, CDR2 ANQGSEA. This CDR3 spans 14 amino acids. The V end lost 6 bases, the J end lost 4 bases, and 18 bases lay between the germline ends. The CDR3 loop is CSVADTNGRYGYTF. The DNA for the CDR3 is TGCAGCGTCGCTGACACCAATGGCCGCTATGGCTACACCTTC.

The chain has TRBV11-1 and TRBJ2-5, with 10 bases lining up with TRBD2. Germline-derived CDR1 and CDR2 are SGHAT and FQDESV (reference sequence). The CDR3 totals 16 residues. After removal of 2 bases from V and 7 bases from J, the junction contained 10 bases not matched to a gene. In DNA form, the CDR3 reads TGTGCCAGCAGCTTATCCAGCGGGGGGGGCTCCAGGACCCAGTACTTC. Its translation is CASSLSSGGGSRTQYF.

The J gene is TRBJ2-7, the V gene TRBV5-1; 8 bases agree with TRBD1. Germline CDR1 reads SGHRS; CDR2 reads YFSETQ. The CDR3 runs 12 residues. Trimming removed 4 bases from V and 6 bases from J; junction bases left unmatched: 3. This chain's CDR3 is CASSPGQGEQYF. DNA for the CDR3: TGCGCCAGCAGCCCTGGACAGGGCGAGCAGTACTTC.

V and J are TRBV5-1 and TRBJ2-2; D is undetermined. V dropped 0 bases and J dropped 1 base, with 16 bases sitting between them. Germline CDR1 and CDR2: SGHRS and YFSETQ. The CDR3 covers 18 residues. CDR3 nucleotides: TGCGCCAGCAGCTTGGACGGCGGAATTGGTCGGAACACCGGGGAGCTGTTTTTT. This translates into CASSLDGGIGRNTGELFF.

Written as DNA, the CDR3 is TGTGCCAGCAGTGAATCACTAGCGGGGCTGTTCTTC. This codes for CASSESLAGLFF. This chain links TRBV2 with TRBJ2-1, with TRBD2 identical over 10 bases. The CDR3 spans 12 residues. V dropped 2 bases and J dropped 15; count of bases not matched to a gene: 4. Germline-derived CDR1 and CDR2 are SNHLY and FYNNEI.

The chain recombines TRBV29-1 with TRBJ1-1; D ambiguous. Germline CDR1 SQVTM, CDR2 ANQGSEA. There are 13 residues in the CDR3. Trimming pared 0 bases from V and 6 bases from J, leaving 11 bases between. The CDR3 region is CSVEEWSRPEAFF. The CDR3 nucleotides are TGCAGCGTTGAAGAATGGAGCCGTCCTGAAGCTTTCTTT. The whole variable domain, filled in from reference TRBV29-1 and TRBJ1-1, reads SAVISQKPSRDICQRGTSLTIQCQVDSQVTMMFWYRQQPGQSLTLIATANQGSEATYESGFVIDKFPISRPNLTFSTLTVSNMSPEDSSIYLCSVEEWSRPEAFFGQGTRLTVV.

This chain connects TRBV5-1 to TRBJ1-5; 12 positions agree with TRBD1. Germline trimming cut 0 bases from V and 3 bases from J; bases unmatched to any gene: 1. CDR1 and CDR2 (germline): SGHRS, YFSETQ. The CDR3 has 16 residues. DNA for the CDR3: TGCGCCAGCAGCTTGGGGGACAGGGGGCTCAATCAGCCCCAGCATTTT. Translating it yields CASSLGDRGLNQPQHF.

This clone was seen only once. The chain has TRBV6-2 or TRBV6-3 and TRBJ1-1; tentatively, D is TRBD1 (5 bases). The CDR3 is 11 amino acids. Germline V lookup: CDR1 MNHEY, CDR2 SVGEGT. V shed 6 bases and J shed 8 bases, with 10 bases lying between them. CDR3 in amino acids: CASSSREEAFF. The CDR3 nucleotides are TGTGCCAGCAGCTCCAGGGAAGAAGCTTTCTTT.